The rows below give T cell receptor beta chains drawn from one sample of a study of cytomegalovirus exposure and HLA in healthy donors. The data were produced by immunoSEQ multiplex PCR, yet TCRdb's version contains in-frame clones alone and is incomplete. The sample lists about 94,000 clones, around two thirds occurring once. The sample comprised PBMCs. These receptor sequences come from a man aged 25-45 years in good health and CMV-seronegative. Each CDR3 is given with its conserved first and last residue. The order of the fields is clone size, V gene, J gene, D gene, CDR3 protein, CDR3 DNA. A D gene is named only where the DNA matches it firmly. Where a row states a size, it is once, few, many or the class of an expanded clone; other rows omit it.

NA	TRBV10-1	TRBJ2-1	NA	CASSDGQSLHEQFF	TGCGCCAGCAGCGACGGACAGTCCCTTCATGAGCAGTTCTTC
NA	TRBV10-3	TRBJ2-1	TRBD2	CAIARGGRGGHNEQFF	TGTGCCATAGCACGCGGGGGACGGGGGGGCCATAATGAGCAGTTCTTC
NA	TRBV9	TRBJ2-3	NA	CASSATRPPDTQYF	TGTGCCAGCAGCGCCACTAGGCCCCCAGATACGCAGTATTTT
NA	TRBV6-5	TRBJ1-1	NA	CASSYSRYTEAFF	TGTGCCAGCAGTTACTCACGGTACACTGAAGCTTTCTTT
NA	TRBV7-9	TRBJ2-3	NA	CASSSPVSDSTDTQYF	TGTGCCAGCAGCTCGCCCGTTAGCGATAGCACAGATACGCAGTATTTT
once	TRBV11-2	TRBJ1-5	NA	CASSLGPSQPQHF	TGTGCCAGCAGCTTAGGCCCGAGTCAGCCCCAGCATTTT
once	TRBV9	TRBJ1-1	TRBD1	CASSGRQGWNTEAFF	TGTGCCAGCAGCGGTAGACAGGGTTGGAACACTGAAGCTTTCTTT
NA	TRBV19	TRBJ2-1	NA	CASSPWGPSDEQFF	TGTGCCAGTAGTCCTTGGGGCCCGAGCGATGAGCAGTTCTTC
NA	TRBV6-1	TRBJ1-1	NA	CASSQEGGSTEAFF	TGTGCCAGCAGCCAAGAGGGGGGGAGCACTGAAGCTTTCTTT
NA	TRBV4-1	TRBJ2-2	TRBD2	CASTYSGGPTGELFF	TGCGCCAGCACGTATAGCGGGGGGCCAACCGGGGAGCTGTTTTTT
NA	TRBV27	TRBJ2-1	NA	CASPKGAGGPLGNEQFF	TGTGCCAGCCCCAAGGGGGCGGGAGGCCCCCTGGGCAATGAGCAGTTCTTC
NA	TRBV28	TRBJ2-1	TRBD1	CASSRDRGEIYNEQFF	TGTGCCAGCAGTAGGGACAGGGGGGAAATCTACAATGAGCAGTTCTTC
NA	TRBV7-9	TRBJ2-7	TRBD2	CASSDGTSGLYEQYF	TGTGCCAGCAGCGACGGGACTAGCGGGCTGTACGAGCAGTACTTC
NA	TRBV6-5	TRBJ2-7	NA	CASSYDRGGYEQYF	TGTGCCAGCAGTTACGACAGGGGAGGGTACGAGCAGTACTTC